The T cell receptor beta chain described here comes from a study of T cell changes during pregnancy in multiple sclerosis. Trimming cost V 2 bases and J 1 base, with 12 bases left between them. Germline V gives CDR1 ENHRY, CDR2 SYGVKD. This CDR3 region has 17 residues. The repertoire was sequenced with immunoSEQ multiplex PCR; TCRdb's copy has only in-frame clones and lacks some. Of about 83,000 clones listed, 91% are singletons. The sequences come from PBMCs, collected in the first trimester of pregnancy. The TCR originated in a female donor in good health, serving as a control in a pregnancy study. Some clones in this sample may be carry-over from other donors' samples. The V call is TRBV10-3, the J call TRBJ2-6, with D unresolved. The CDR3 spells CAISEEEGKSGANVLTF. CDR3 DNA sequence: TGTGCCATCAGTGAGGAGGAAGGAAAATCTGGGGCCAACGTCCTGACTTTC.